This record concerns one T cell receptor beta chain sequence. Its matching antigen is unknown. This entry is derived from a study of PD-1 blockade in mismatch repair-deficient tumors. General study results and limits: Tumor-resident clones, often absent from pretreatment blood, expanded after pembrolizumab and then contracted.

TCRdb's table, derived via immunoSEQ multiplex PCR, lists solely in-frame clones and lacks some. Here the sample spans 9,000 to 10,000 clones, under 95% being singletons. Indicated time point: approximately 11-day in vitro stimulation with candidate neoantigen peptide 3. Mismatch repair deficiency was confirmed in all patients, by PCR or immunohistochemistry. An identically run culture lacking peptide was the fold-change baseline. Germline CDR1 is MNHNS and CDR2 is SASEGT. The CDR3 runs to 13 residues. Trimming at V came to 7 bases and at J to 10 bases, leaving 5 bases not matched to a gene. This TCR derives from an adult with mismatch repair-deficient cancer. The sample in question was cells cultured in vitro, obtained from a patient treated with pembrolizumab. This rearrangement joins TRBV6-1 to TRBJ2-2; 11 bases align to TRBD2. In DNA, the CDR3 is TGTGCCAGCAAAATGACTAGCGGGACGGAGCTGTTTTTT. Translated: CASKMTSGTELFF.